Shown below are 5 T cell receptor beta chains from a single sample sequenced in a study of T cell responses to AZD1222 COVID-19 vaccine. The method was immunoSEQ multiplex PCR; TCRdb's version includes in-frame clones alone and lacks a portion of them. Of 45,000 to 70,000 clones detected, more than 80% appear once; the ten largest clones hold 13% to 15%. The sequencing used peripheral blood, collected 28 days after the second AZD1222 dose. Every receptor here comes from an adult who received the AZD1222 COVID-19 vaccine.

The rearrangement uses TRBV9 and TRBJ1-2, with 10 nucleotides matching TRBD1. The CDR3 contains 15 residues. V lost 4 bases, J lost 5 bases, and 8 bases stayed unmatched. Germline loops: CDR1 SGDLS, CDR2 YYNGEE. The CDR3 loop reads CASSSTGTGVYGYTF. CDR3 in DNA: TGTGCCAGCAGCTCAACCGGGACAGGGGTATATGGCTACACCTTC.

The CDR3 region has the DNA TGTGCCTGGAAGGGTAGCGGGATGAAAACCGGGGAGCTGTTTTTT. Its translation: CAWKGSGMKTGELFF. The chain employs TRBV30 and TRBJ2-2; TRBD2 matches 8 bases. CDR1 and CDR2 (germline): GTSNPN, SVGIG (reference sequence). V lost 4 bases, J lost 5 bases, and 9 bases stayed unmatched. CDR3 size: 15 residues. Using reference TRBV30 and TRBJ2-2 for the parts outside the CDR3, the full variable domain is SQTIHQWPATLVQPVGSPLSLECTVEGTSNPNLYWYRQAAGRGLQLLFYSVGIGQISSEVPQNLSASRPQDRQFILSSKKLLLSDSGFYLCAWKGSGMKTGELFFGEGSRLTVL.

This rearrangement joins TRBV2 to TRBJ1-4; 7 bases match TRBD1. Germline V gene lookup returns CDR1 SNHLY and CDR2 FYNNEI. The CDR3 loop spans 14 amino acids. V trimming: 6 bases; J trimming: 7 bases; junction bases outside the gene matches: 8. The CDR3 DNA reads as TGTGCCAGCAGGGAATACAGGGGTAGTGAAAAACTGTTTTTT. This encodes CASREYRGSEKLFF.

V and J are TRBV12-2 and TRBJ2-5. TRBV12-2 counts as a pseudogene. The CDR3 sequence is 15 residues long. The CDR3 nucleotides are TGTGCAAGTCGCTTAATGTGGCGGACCCAAGAGACCCAGTACTTC. It specifies CASRLMWRTQETQYF.

A few counts support this clone. The rearrangement links TRBV9 to TRBJ2-3, with 7 bases that match TRBD2. Germline CDR1 SGDLS, CDR2 YYNGEE. Germline trimming cut 3 bases from V and 4 bases from J; bases unmatched to any gene: 5. CDR3 size: 14 residues. This CDR3 is CASSAGGGPDTQYF. CDR3 DNA sequence: TGTGCCAGCAGCGCGGGGGGAGGCCCAGATACGCAGTATTTT.